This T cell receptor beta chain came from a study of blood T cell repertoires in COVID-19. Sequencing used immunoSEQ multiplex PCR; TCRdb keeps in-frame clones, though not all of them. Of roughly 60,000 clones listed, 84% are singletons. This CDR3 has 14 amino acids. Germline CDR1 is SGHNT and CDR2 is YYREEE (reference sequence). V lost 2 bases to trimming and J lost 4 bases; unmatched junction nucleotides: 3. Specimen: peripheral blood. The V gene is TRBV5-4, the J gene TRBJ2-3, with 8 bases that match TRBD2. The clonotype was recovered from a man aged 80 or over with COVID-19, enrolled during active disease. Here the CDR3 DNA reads TGTGCCAGCAGCTTCGAGCGGGAGTCAGATACGCAGTATTTT. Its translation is CASSFERESDTQYF.